What follows are 17 T cell receptor beta chains derived from one specimen sequenced in a study of blood T cell repertoires in COVID-19. Clones were sequenced by immunoSEQ multiplex PCR, and TCRdb holds only the in-frame ones, with some missing. The profile shows under 200,000 clones, more than 75% of them singletons. The sequenced sample was peripheral blood. The receptors come from a middle-aged man with active or convalescent COVID-19.

The chain joins TRBV4-1 to TRBJ2-3; 7 bases are a match to TRBD1. The germline V gene encodes CDR1 MGHRA and CDR2 YSYEKL. J lost 2 bases, V lost 3 bases, and 11 bases had no gene match. This CDR3 spans 17 amino acids. CDR3 protein: CASSHNAGTDNTDTQYF. The CDR3 DNA reads TGCGCCAGCAGCCACAACGCCGGGACAGACAACACAGATACGCAGTATTTT.

This clone was found once. CDR3 loop: CATSRDRPSQTGSYNEQFF. DNA of the CDR3: TGTGCCACCAGCAGAGATCGTCCTAGCCAAACTGGTTCCTACAATGAGCAGTTCTTC. This rearrangement joins TRBV15 to TRBJ2-1; TRBD2 might be the D (5 bases). The CDR3 totals 19 residues. V lost 0 bases and J lost 1, with 19 bases in between. The V gene's germline CDR1 is LNHNV and CDR2 YYDKDF (reference sequence).

The chain recombines TRBV29-1 with TRBJ1-2; TRBD1 aligns across 7 bases. There are 12 residues in the CDR3. With 0 bases clipped from V and 8 bases from J, the junction kept 3 bases outside the gene matches. Germline V gene lookup returns CDR1 SQVTM and CDR2 ANQGSEA. In DNA, the CDR3 is TGCAGCGTTGAAGACGCAGGGGGGGGCTACACCTTC. It specifies CSVEDAGGGYTF.

The V and J genes are TRBV2 and TRBJ1-3; the D gene is possibly TRBD1 (5 bases). V was cut by 1 base and J by 0 bases, with 7 bases left in between. The germline gives CDR1 SNHLY, CDR2 FYNNEI. The CDR3 contains 15 residues. CDR3 DNA sequence: TGTGCCAGCAGTGAAGTGGACACCTCTGGAAACACCATATATTTT. Translating it yields CASSEVDTSGNTIYF.

The rearrangement links TRBV25-1 to TRBJ1-2; the match to TRBD1 covers 7 bases. CDR3 size: 14 residues. CDR1 is MGHDK and CDR2 is SYGVNS in the germline V gene. The junction had 8 bases not matched to a gene; V was cut back by 3 bases and J by 7 bases. As DNA, the CDR3 is TGTGCCAGCAGTGACGACTGGACAGGCTCTGGCTACACCTTC. This translates into CASSDDWTGSGYTF.

This chain joins TRBV20-1 and TRBJ2-3, with D hard to call. V gave up 3 bases and J gave up 3 bases, with 13 bases separating them. Germline-derived CDR1 and CDR2 are DFQATT and SNEGSKA (reference sequence). CDR3 length: 14 amino acids. The CDR3 bases are TGCAGTGCTAGTCCGGCAGACTCAACAGATACGCAGTATTTT. It translates to CSASPADSTDTQYF.

This clone was detected only once. The J gene is TRBJ1-2, the V gene TRBV24-1; 7 bases align to TRBD1. V dropped 4 bases and J dropped 4; count of bases not matched to a gene: 8. The length of the CDR3 is 15 residues. The germline V gene encodes CDR1 KGHDR and CDR2 SFDVKD. CDR3 DNA: TGTGCCACCAGTGACAACACAGGGGCGCCCTATGGCTACACCTTC. Its translation is CATSDNTGAPYGYTF.

The V gene is TRBV19, the J gene TRBJ2-2; D unclear. This CDR3 has 12 amino acids. Germline CDR1 is LNHDA and CDR2 is SQIVND (reference sequence). Trimming took off 6 bases at V and 9 bases at J, with 11 bases between the two ends. The CDR3 loop is CASRLSGRELFF. The CDR3 nucleotides are TGTGCCAGTAGGCTGAGTGGGCGGGAGCTGTTTTTT.

V and J are TRBV24-1 and TRBJ1-6, with 10 bases that match TRBD1. The CDR3 contains 15 residues. Unmatched junction bases numbered 4, after V lost 8 bases and J lost 4 bases. Germline lookup yields CDR1 KGHDR and CDR2 SFDVKD. CDR3 loop: CATTPGQGYNSPLHF. DNA for the CDR3: TGTGCCACCACACCGGGACAGGGGTATAATTCACCCCTCCACTTT.

V and J are TRBV27 and TRBJ1-5, with unresolved D. The CDR3 sequence is 14 residues long. V lost 7 bases, J lost 6 bases, and 16 bases lay in between. Germline CDR1 reads MNHEY; CDR2 reads SMNVEV (reference sequence). CDR3 protein: CASTGTLGAQPQHF. The CDR3 region has the DNA TGTGCCAGCACTGGCACCCTCGGAGCTCAGCCCCAGCATTTT.

This rearrangement joins TRBV9 to TRBJ1-1, with D maybe TRBD1 (5 bases). CDR1 and CDR2 from the germline V gene are SGDLS and YYNGEE. Trimming left V 3 bases short and J 4 bases short, with 13 bases between. The CDR3 spans 14 residues. The DNA for the CDR3 is TGTGCCAGCAGCGCTGGGGCCGTGGTCACTGAAGCTTTCTTT. Encoded protein: CASSAGAVVTEAFF. Full variable domain (rest looked up from reference TRBV9 and TRBJ1-1): DSGVTQTPKHLITATGQRVTLRCSPRSGDLSVYWYQQSLDQGLQFLIQYYNGEERAKGNILERFSAQQFPDLHSELNLSSLELGDSALYFCASSAGAVVTEAFFGQGTRLTVV.

Here the CDR3 DNA reads TGTGCCAGCAGTTTATCTAGCGGGCTCAAAGAGACCCAGTACTTC. It is translated as CASSLSSGLKETQYF. The J gene is TRBJ2-5, the V gene TRBV28; TRBD2 matches at 8 bases. This CDR3 spans 15 amino acids. Germline CDR1 and CDR2: MDHEN and SYDVKM. The J segment lost 3 bases and the V segment lost 1 base, leaving 4 bases of the junction unmatched.

V usage is TRBV28 and J usage is TRBJ2-1; 10 positions match TRBD1. The CDR3 runs to 12 residues. CDR1 and CDR2 from the germline V gene are MDHEN and SYDVKM. Losses at the gene ends were 2 bases for V and 12 bases for J; bases not matched to a gene: 1. CDR3 region: CASSLGDRGQFF. CDR3 bases: TGTGCCAGCAGTTTAGGGGACAGGGGGCAGTTCTTC.

The rearrangement joins TRBV11-3 to TRBJ2-2; 11 bases are shared with TRBD1. Trimming cost V 4 bases and J 5 bases; bases outside gene matches: 9. This CDR3 contains 17 residues. Germline V gene data show CDR1 as SGHNT and CDR2 as YENEEA. The CDR3 DNA reads as TGTGCCAGCAGCTCCATGGCGGGACAGGGGGGAACCGGGGAGCTGTTTTTT. Protein product: CASSSMAGQGGTGELFF.

A single count supports this clone. V is TRBV5-1 and J is TRBJ2-7; unclear D gene. Germline CDR1 reads SGHRS; CDR2 reads YFSETQ. The CDR3 consists of 14 residues. V lost 4 bases, J lost 2 bases, and 13 bases lay in between. CDR3 DNA sequence: TGCGCCAGCAGCCAGGATTTTAGAGCCTACGAGCAGTACTTC. Its translation: CASSQDFRAYEQYF.

Regarding this clone: At the DNA level, this CDR3 is encoded by other sequences in the same sample as well. The rearrangement links TRBV5-1 to TRBJ2-7; 7 bases map to TRBD2. In germline, CDR1 is SGHRS, CDR2 YFSETQ. The CDR3 has 13 amino acids. V was pared by 0 bases and J by 5 bases, with 2 bases of the junction left unmatched. DNA for the CDR3: TGCGCCAGCAGCTTGGGAGGGAGGGACGAGCAGTACTTC. As protein: CASSLGGRDEQYF.

J is TRBJ2-7 and V is TRBV6-5, with D tentatively TRBD2 (6 bases). Trimming removed 6 bases at V and 1 base at J, with 16 bases between. CDR3 size: 15 residues. Germline V lookup: CDR1 MNHEY, CDR2 SVGAGI. This chain's CDR3 is CASRFLPGTSYEQYF. DNA for the CDR3: TGTGCCAGCAGATTCTTACCCGGGACTTCCTACGAGCAGTACTTC.